Listed below are T cell receptor beta chains from one sample, sequenced in a study of blood T cell repertoires in COVID-19. Profiled with immunoSEQ multiplex PCR; TCRdb holds only in-frame clones, not every one. This sample has some 66,000 clones; around 90% occur once, and the top ten carry roughly 8%. Specimen: peripheral blood. The receptors shown here come from a human donor with active COVID-19. The donor label of this sample is uncertain. Both conserved end residues are part of each CDR3. The D gene is left open where the match is weak. Clone size is shown for a subset of rows, as once, few, many or a class of expanded clone.

TRBJ2-7 | . | 14 | . | TRBV7-2 | CASSSIYPSYEQYF | TGTGCCAGCAGCTCTATCTACCCCTCCTACGAGCAGTACTTC
TRBJ1-4 | . | 16 | . | TRBV5-4 | CASSPAPTGPNEKLFF | TGTGCCAGCAGCCCGGCGCCTACAGGGCCCAATGAAAAACTGTTTTTT
TRBJ2-3 | . | 11 | . | TRBV10-1 | CARSSPEGQYF | TGCGCCAGATCCAGCCCAGAGGGGCAGTATTTT
TRBJ2-7 | TRBD1 | 14 | . | TRBV24-1 | CATSAPDRGVEQYF | TGTGCCACCAGTGCCCCGGACAGGGGGGTAGAGCAGTACTTC
TRBJ2-7 | . | 15 | . | TRBV9 | CASSESVLSSYEQYF | TGTGCCAGCAGCGAATCGGTTTTGAGCTCCTACGAGCAGTACTTC
TRBJ1-1 | TRBD1 | 18 | . | TRBV9 | CASSVRPLGQVMNTEAFF | TGTGCCAGCAGCGTTAGACCCCTGGGACAGGTCATGAACACTGAAGCTTTCTTT
TRBJ2-5 | . | 13 | once | TRBV6-6 | CASSYSAVETQYF | TGTGCCAGCAGTTACTCGGCGGTGGAGACCCAGTACTTC
TRBJ2-1 | . | 15 | . | TRBV27 | CASSLRDSSYNEQFF | TGTGCCAGCAGTCTCCGGGACTCCTCCTACAATGAGCAGTTCTTC
TRBJ2-1 | . | 16 | . | TRBV5-4 | CASSPTGDPSYNEQFF | TGTGCCAGCAGCCCGACGGGGGATCCCTCCTACAATGAGCAGTTCTTC
TRBJ2-1 | . | 15 | . | TRBV27 | CASSLGGPSYNEQFF | TGTGCCAGCAGCCTAGGGGGTCCCTCCTACAATGAGCAGTTCTTC
TRBJ2-5 | TRBD1 | 13 | . | TRBV6-5 | CAITDRAKETQYF | TGTGCCATTACGGACAGGGCGAAAGAGACCCAGTACTTC
TRBJ2-1 | . | 17 | . | TRBV11-2 | CASSLDQAEGSYNEQFF | TGTGCCAGCAGCTTAGATCAAGCGGAGGGCTCCTACAATGAGCAGTTCTTC
TRBJ2-3 | . | 14 | . | TRBV28 | CASVETGRSATQYF | TGTGCCAGCGTTGAGACAGGTAGATCAGCTACGCAGTATTTT
TRBJ2-7 | TRBD2 | 16 | . | TRBV4-1 | CASSQDPSGRVLEQYF | TGCGCCAGCAGCCAAGATCCCAGCGGGAGGGTCCTGGAGCAGTACTTC
TRBJ1-3 | . | 13 | . | TRBV23-1 | CASSRLSGNTIYF | TGCGCCAGCAGTCGACTCTCTGGAAACACCATATATTTT
TRBJ1-4 | . | 13 | . | TRBV6-1 | CASSERLGEKLFF | TGTGCCAGCAGTGAAAGGCTAGGTGAAAAACTGTTTTTT
TRBJ2-5 | TRBD1 | 15 | . | TRBV19 | CASSQGQGAGETQYF | TGTGCCAGTAGTCAAGGACAGGGGGCTGGGGAGACCCAGTACTTC
TRBJ2-5 | TRBD1 | 16 | . | TRBV5-1 | CASSPGAGQGYETQYF | TGCGCCAGCAGTCCCGGAGCGGGACAGGGGTACGAGACCCAGTACTTC
TRBJ1-4 | . | 12 | once | TRBV12-3/TRBV12-4 | CASRSRGEKLFF | TGTGCCAGCCGCTCCCGGGGGGAAAAACTGTTTTTT
TRBJ2-1 | TRBD2 | 13 | . | TRBV24-1 | CATRREASNEQFF | TGTGCCACCCGACGGGAGGCCAGCAATGAGCAGTTCTTC
TRBJ1-2 | TRBD1 | 16 | . | TRBV7-9 | CASRQPGQGPRDGYTF | TGTGCCAGCAGACAACCTGGACAGGGGCCTAGAGATGGCTACACCTTC
TRBJ1-2 | . | 14 | . | TRBV5-1 | CASSLMGQAYGYTF | TGCGCCAGCAGCTTGATGGGGCAGGCCTATGGCTACACCTTC
TRBJ1-2 | TRBD1 | 16 | . | TRBV6-6 | CASSTSPGDRIYGYTF | TGTGCCAGCAGTACGTCCCCGGGGGACAGGATCTATGGCTACACCTTC
TRBJ2-7 | . | 16 | once | TRBV19 | CASSISVRGASYEQYF | TGTGCCAGTAGTATATCCGTCAGGGGGGCCTCCTACGAGCAGTACTTC
TRBJ2-1 | TRBD2 | 15 | . | TRBV9 | CASSVVASGTNEQFF | TGTGCCAGCAGCGTAGTAGCTAGCGGGACTAATGAGCAGTTCTTC
TRBJ1-1 | TRBD1 | 15 | . | TRBV15 | CATSRDRADSTEAFF | TGTGCCACCAGCAGGGACAGGGCGGATAGCACTGAAGCTTTCTTT
TRBJ2-1 | . | 13 | . | TRBV7-2 | CASSLGRGHEQFF | TGTGCCAGCAGCTTAGGTAGGGGCCATGAGCAGTTCTTC
TRBJ1-2 | TRBD1 | 15 | . | TRBV19 | CASSNWDRVFYGYTF | TGTGCCAGTAGTAATTGGGACAGAGTTTTCTATGGCTACACCTTC
TRBJ2-5 | . | 15 | once | TRBV27 | CASSPQTDYQETQYF | TGTGCCAGCAGTCCCCAAACTGACTACCAAGAGACCCAGTACTTC
TRBJ2-2 | . | 13 | . | TRBV27 | CASKQGYTGELFF | TGTGCCAGTAAACAGGGTTACACCGGGGAGCTGTTTTTT
TRBJ2-6 | . | 17 | . | TRBV27 | CASSARPGSSGANVLTF | TGTGCCAGCAGTGCCCGCCCGGGGAGCTCTGGGGCCAACGTCCTGACTTTC
TRBJ2-1 | TRBD1 | 16 | . | TRBV7-2 | CASSPWTGGAGNEQFF | TGTGCCAGCAGCCCTTGGACAGGGGGCGCCGGGAATGAGCAGTTCTTC
TRBJ2-3 | . | 14 | . | TRBV11-2 | CASSLSGLTDTQYF | TGTGCCAGCAGCCTTAGCGGACTCACAGATACGCAGTATTTT
TRBJ2-5 | TRBD1 | 15 | . | TRBV28 | CASKGEGASRETQYF | TGTGCCAGCAAGGGCGAGGGGGCGAGCCGGGAGACCCAGTACTTC
TRBJ2-3 | TRBD2 | 14 | . | TRBV5-1 | CASSWGGSTDTQYF | TGCGCCAGCAGCTGGGGGGGTTCCACAGATACGCAGTATTTT